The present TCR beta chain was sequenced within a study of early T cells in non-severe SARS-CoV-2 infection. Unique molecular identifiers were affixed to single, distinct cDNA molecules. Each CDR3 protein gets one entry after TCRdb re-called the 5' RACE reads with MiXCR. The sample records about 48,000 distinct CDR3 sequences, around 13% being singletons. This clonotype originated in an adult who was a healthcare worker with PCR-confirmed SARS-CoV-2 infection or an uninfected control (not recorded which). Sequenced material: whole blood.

CDR3 region: CASSSTGITDTQYF. The CDR3 DNA follows: TGCGCCAGCAGCTCGACAGGGATCACAGATACGCAGTATTTT. V usage is TRBV5-1 and J usage is TRBJ2-3; TRBD1 matches 7 bases. J gave up 2 bases and V 3 bases, and 3 bases lay outside the gene matches. Germline loops: CDR1 SGHRS, CDR2 YFSETQ. The CDR3 runs 14 residues.